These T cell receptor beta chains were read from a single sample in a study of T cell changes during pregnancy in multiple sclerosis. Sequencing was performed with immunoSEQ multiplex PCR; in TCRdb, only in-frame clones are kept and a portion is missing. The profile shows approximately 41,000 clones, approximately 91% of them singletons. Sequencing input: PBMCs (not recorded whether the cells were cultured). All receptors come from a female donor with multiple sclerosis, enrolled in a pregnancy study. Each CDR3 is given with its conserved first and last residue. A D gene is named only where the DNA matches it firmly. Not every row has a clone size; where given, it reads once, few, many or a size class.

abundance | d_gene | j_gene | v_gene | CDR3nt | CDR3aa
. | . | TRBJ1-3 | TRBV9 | TGTGCCAGCGCCGAGGGTGGGGCCCTCTCTGGAAACACCATATATTTT | CASAEGGALSGNTIYF
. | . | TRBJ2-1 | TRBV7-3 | TGTGCCAGCAGCCCAGGCCTGCACCCCAATGAGCAGTTCTTC | CASSPGLHPNEQFF
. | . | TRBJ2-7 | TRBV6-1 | TGTGCCAGCAGTGGCCTATATGGCGGCCCCTACGAGCAGTACTTC | CASSGLYGGPYEQYF
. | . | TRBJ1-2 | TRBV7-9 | TGTGCCAGCAGCTTAGAACGCCTCGGCTACACCTTC | CASSLERLGYTF
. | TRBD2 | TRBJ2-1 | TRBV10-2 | TGCGCCAGCAGCGACCCATTAGCGGGAGCCGAGTACAATGAGCAGTTCTTC | CASSDPLAGAEYNEQFF
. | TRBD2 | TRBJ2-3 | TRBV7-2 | TGTGCCAGCAGCTTAGCAGCGGGAGGGCCAAGCACAGATACGCAGTATTTT | CASSLAAGGPSTDTQYF
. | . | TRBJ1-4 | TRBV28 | TGTGCCAGCAGTTTCGGGGGAACTAATGAAAAACTGTTTTTT | CASSFGGTNEKLFF
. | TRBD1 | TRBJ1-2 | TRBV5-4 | TGTGCCAGCAGACAGACAGGGGGTTATGGCTACACCTTC | CASRQTGGYGYTF
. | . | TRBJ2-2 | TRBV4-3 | TGCGCCAGCAGCGCTCGGACATCCGGGGAGCTGTTTTTT | CASSARTSGELFF
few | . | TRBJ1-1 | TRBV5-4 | TGTGCCAGCAGCTTGGGTACGGGGGGCGCTTCGGCTTTCTTT | CASSLGTGGASAFF
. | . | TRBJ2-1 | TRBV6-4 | TGTGCCAGCAGTGACAGGAAGGGAGAGGGCAATGAGCAGTTCTTC | CASSDRKGEGNEQFF
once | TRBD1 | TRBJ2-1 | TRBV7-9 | TGTGCCAGCAGCTTAGCTTGGGGACAGTACAATGAGCAGTTCTTC | CASSLAWGQYNEQFF
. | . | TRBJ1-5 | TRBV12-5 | TGTGCTAGTGGCTGGGGGAGCAATCAGCCCCAGCATTTT | CASGWGSNQPQHF
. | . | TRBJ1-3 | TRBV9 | TGTGCCAGCAGCGTAGCCCAGGTGGGGGGTTCCGGAAACACCATATATTTT | CASSVAQVGGSGNTIYF
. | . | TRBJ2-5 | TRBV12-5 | TGTGCTAGTGCCCCCCAGGGTAAAGAGACCCAGTACTTC | CASAPQGKETQYF
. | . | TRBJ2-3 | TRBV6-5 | TGTGCCAGCAGCCCACAGCTATCCACAGATACGCAGTATTTT | CASSPQLSTDTQYF
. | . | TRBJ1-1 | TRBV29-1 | TGCAGCGTTGGAGGGTTTCATGGCACTGAAGCTTTCTTT | CSVGGFHGTEAFF
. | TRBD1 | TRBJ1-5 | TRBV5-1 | TGCGCCAGCCATGCGCCCCTTGACAGGGCACATAGCAATCAGCCCCAGCATTTT | CASHAPLDRAHSNQPQHF
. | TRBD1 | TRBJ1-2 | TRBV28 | TGTGCCAGCAGTTATTCCGACAGGGGTTCCTATGGCTACACCTTC | CASSYSDRGSYGYTF
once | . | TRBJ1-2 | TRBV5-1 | TGCGCCAGCAGCTTGGGGGCATTCTATGGCTACACCTTC | CASSLGAFYGYTF
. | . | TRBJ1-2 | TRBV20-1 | TGCAGTGCCCTCAGAAACGATGGCTACACCTTC | CSALRNDGYTF
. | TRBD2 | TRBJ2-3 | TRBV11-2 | TGTGCCAGCAGCTGGCCGGGAGGAGCTAGCACAGATACGCAGTATTTT | CASSWPGGASTDTQYF
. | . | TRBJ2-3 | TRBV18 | TGTGCCAGCTCACCACGGGCTACAGATACGCAGTATTTT | CASSPRATDTQYF
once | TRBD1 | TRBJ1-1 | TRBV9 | TGTGCCAGCAGCGGTAAGGGACAGCTGAACACTGAAGCTTTCTTT | CASSGKGQLNTEAFF
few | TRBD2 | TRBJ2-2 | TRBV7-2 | TGTGCCAGCAGCTTACTAGCGGGAGTCAACACCGGGGAGCTGTTTTTT | CASSLLAGVNTGELFF
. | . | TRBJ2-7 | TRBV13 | TGTGCCAGCAGCTCTCACCTCAGCTCCTACGAGCAGTACTTC | CASSSHLSSYEQYF
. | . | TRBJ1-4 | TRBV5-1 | TGCGCCAGCAGCTACGGGGCTATTAATGAAAAACTGTTTTTT | CASSYGAINEKLFF
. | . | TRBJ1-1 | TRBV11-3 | TGTGCCAGCAGCAATAGGACCGGGGATTTGGACACTGAAGCTTTCTTT | CASSNRTGDLDTEAFF
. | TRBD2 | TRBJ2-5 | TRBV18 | TGTGCCAGCTCACTAATGCGCGGGACTAGCGGACAAGAGACCCAGTACTTC | CASSLMRGTSGQETQYF
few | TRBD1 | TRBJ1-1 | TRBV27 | TGTGCCAGCAGTCTCCTCGGGGGACAGAGGACGACTTTCTTT | CASSLLGGQRTTFF
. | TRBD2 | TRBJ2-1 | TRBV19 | TGTGCCAGTAGTATTGGGACTAGCATCCGTCATGAGCAGTTCTTC | CASSIGTSIRHEQFF